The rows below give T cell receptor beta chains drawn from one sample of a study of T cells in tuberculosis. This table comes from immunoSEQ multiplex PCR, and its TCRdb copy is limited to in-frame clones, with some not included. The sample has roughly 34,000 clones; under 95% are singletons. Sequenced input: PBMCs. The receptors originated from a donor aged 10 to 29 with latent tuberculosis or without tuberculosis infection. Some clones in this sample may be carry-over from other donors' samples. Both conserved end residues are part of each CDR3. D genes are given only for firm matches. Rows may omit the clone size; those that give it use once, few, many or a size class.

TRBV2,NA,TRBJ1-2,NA,TGTGCCAGCAGTTCACAGGGTGAGGGAGAGGGCTACACCTTC,CASSSQGEGEGYTF
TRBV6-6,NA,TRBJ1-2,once,TGTGCCAGCAGTCCATCGGTTTTAACCCCTAGCTACACCTTC,CASSPSVLTPSYTF
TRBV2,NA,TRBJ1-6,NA,TGTGCCAGCAGTGTTTCGGGTAATTCACCCCTCCACTTT,CASSVSGNSPLHF
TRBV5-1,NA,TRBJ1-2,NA,TGCGCCAGCAGCTCAATGGGCAGGGTCTATGGCTACACCTTC,CASSSMGRVYGYTF
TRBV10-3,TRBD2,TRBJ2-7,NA,TGTGCCATCAGGATGGGAGGGAGCGACGAGCAGTACTTC,CAIRMGGSDEQYF
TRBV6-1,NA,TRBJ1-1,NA,TGTGCCAGCAGTATGGAGGGGATTGGCACTGAAGCTTTCTTT,CASSMEGIGTEAFF
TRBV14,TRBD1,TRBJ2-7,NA,TGTGCCAGCAGCCAAGATCAAGGGACAGTCCCCCACGGCAAGCAGTACTTC,CASSQDQGTVPHGKQYF
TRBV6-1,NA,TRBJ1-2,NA,TGTGCCAGCAGTGAAGAGAGTCTCTATGGCTACACCTTC,CASSEESLYGYTF
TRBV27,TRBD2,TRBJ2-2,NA,TGTGCCAGCAGTCGCACGGCGACTAGCGGGAGAGGTCGGGAGCTGTTTTTT,CASSRTATSGRGRELFF
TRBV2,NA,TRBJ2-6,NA,TGTGCCAGTTACGCGGACTCTGGGGCCAACGTCCTGACTTTC,CASYADSGANVLTF
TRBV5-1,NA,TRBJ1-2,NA,TGCGCCAGCAGCTTCGGGACAACGTATGGCTACACCTTC,CASSFGTTYGYTF
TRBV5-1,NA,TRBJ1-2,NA,TGCGCCAGCAGCTTGGCGGTTGGGTGGAGCGAGCGGGCTCAGGACTATGGCTACACCTTC,CASSLAVGWSERAQDYGYTF
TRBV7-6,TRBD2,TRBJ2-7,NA,TGTGCCAGCAGCCCGATGGGTAGCGGGGGAGCGGAGCAGTACTTC,CASSPMGSGGAEQYF
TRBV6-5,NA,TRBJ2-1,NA,TGTGCCAGCAGTTCCGGTTATGAGCAGTTCTTC,CASSSGYEQFF
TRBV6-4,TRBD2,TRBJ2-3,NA,TGTGCCAGCAGTGAGACTAGCGGCACAGATACGCAGTATTTT,CASSETSGTDTQYF
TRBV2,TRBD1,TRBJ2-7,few,TGTGCCAGCGGGGCCCTGACAGGGGGCGGCGAGCAGTACTTC,CASGALTGGGEQYF
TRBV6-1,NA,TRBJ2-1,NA,TGTGCCAGCAGTGAAGGGGGGCCGAATGAGCAGTTCTTC,CASSEGGPNEQFF
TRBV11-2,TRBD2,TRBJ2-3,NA,TGTGCCAGCAGTTCCGGGACTAGCGGGGGAGGGGATACGCAGTATTTT,CASSSGTSGGGDTQYF
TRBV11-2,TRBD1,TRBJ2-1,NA,TGTGCCAGCAGCTTAGTGGGGACAGATACCTACAATGAGCAGTTCTTC,CASSLVGTDTYNEQFF
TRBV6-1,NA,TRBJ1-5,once,TGTGCCACCGGACGGGAGAGCAGGCAGCCCCAGCATTTT,CATGRESRQPQHF
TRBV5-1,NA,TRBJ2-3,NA,TGCGCCAGCAGCCAGGGATTGCAGCTTCAAGATACGCAGTATTTT,CASSQGLQLQDTQYF
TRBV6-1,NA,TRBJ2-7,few,TGTGCCAGCTCCTCCACTCGGCAGTACTTC,CASSSTRQYF
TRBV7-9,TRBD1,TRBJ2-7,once,TGTGCCAGCAGCTCGGTGGGGACAGCCCCTCCCTACGAGCAGTACTTC,CASSSVGTAPPYEQYF
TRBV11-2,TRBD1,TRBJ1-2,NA,TGTGCCAGCAGCTTAGCAGGGGGAGCTAACTATGGCTACACCTTC,CASSLAGGANYGYTF
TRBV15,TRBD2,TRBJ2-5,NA,TGTGCCACCAGCCCAGGGACTACCTTCGGGACCCAGTACTTC,CATSPGTTFGTQYF
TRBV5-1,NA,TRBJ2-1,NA,TGCGCCAGCAGCTTAGAAGGACAGAAATACAATGAGCAGTTCTTC,CASSLEGQKYNEQFF
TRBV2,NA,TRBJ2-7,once,TGTGCCAGCAGTGAACCATACGGTCACCGCCTCTACGAGCAGTACTTC,CASSEPYGHRLYEQYF
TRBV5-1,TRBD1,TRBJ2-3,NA,TGCGCCAGCAGCTCGGGACAGGGGGTCACAGATACGCAGTATTTT,CASSSGQGVTDTQYF
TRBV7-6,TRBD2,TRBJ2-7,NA,TGTGCCAGCAGCTTGGGACTAGCGGCCTACGAGCAGTACTTC,CASSLGLAAYEQYF
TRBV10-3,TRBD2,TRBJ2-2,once,TGTGCCATCAGGCCGGGACTAGCGGGACGTAACACCGGGGAGCTGTTTTTT,CAIRPGLAGRNTGELFF
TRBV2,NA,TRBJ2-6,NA,TGTGCCAACCTTGGACAGTTGTTCTCTGGGGCCAACGTCCTGACTTTC,CANLGQLFSGANVLTF
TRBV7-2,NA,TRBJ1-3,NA,TGTGCCAGCAGCTTATGGGGAGGGGACTCTGGAAACACCATATATTTT,CASSLWGGDSGNTIYF
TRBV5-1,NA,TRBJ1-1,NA,TGCGCCAGCAGCTTATCAGGGGCCACGAGGACCCGGAACACTGAAGCTTTCTTT,CASSLSGATRTRNTEAFF
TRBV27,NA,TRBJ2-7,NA,TGTGCCAGCAGTTCGTGGACTCTCTACGAGCAGTACTTC,CASSSWTLYEQYF
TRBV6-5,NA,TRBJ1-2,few,TGTGCCAGCAGTTACCGTCTAGGGGATGGCTACACCTTC,CASSYRLGDGYTF
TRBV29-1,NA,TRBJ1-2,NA,TGCAGCGTTCCACAGACGAGGGATGGAGGCTACACCTTC,CSVPQTRDGGYTF
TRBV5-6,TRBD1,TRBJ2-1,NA,TGTGCCAGCAGCTTGGCCAAGGAGGGACAGGGGTGGGATGAGCAGTTCTTC,CASSLAKEGQGWDEQFF
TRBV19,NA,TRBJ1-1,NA,TGTGCCAGTAGTAGAGGGATAGGGATGAACACTGAAGCTTTCTTT,CASSRGIGMNTEAFF
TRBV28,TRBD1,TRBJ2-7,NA,TGTGCCAGCAGTCACGGGACAGGATTATACGAGCAGTACTTC,CASSHGTGLYEQYF
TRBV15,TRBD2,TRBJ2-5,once,TGTGCCACCAGGAAGACTAGCGGAGGAGAGACCCAGTACTTC,CATRKTSGGETQYF
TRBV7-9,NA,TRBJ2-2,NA,TGTGCCAGCAGCCCCCAGGCTGGCGGGGAGCTGTTTTTT,CASSPQAGGELFF
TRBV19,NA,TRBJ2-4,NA,TGTGCCAGTAGCCCTCAAGGGTCTGCGGGGCCCAAAAACATTCAGTACTTC,CASSPQGSAGPKNIQYF